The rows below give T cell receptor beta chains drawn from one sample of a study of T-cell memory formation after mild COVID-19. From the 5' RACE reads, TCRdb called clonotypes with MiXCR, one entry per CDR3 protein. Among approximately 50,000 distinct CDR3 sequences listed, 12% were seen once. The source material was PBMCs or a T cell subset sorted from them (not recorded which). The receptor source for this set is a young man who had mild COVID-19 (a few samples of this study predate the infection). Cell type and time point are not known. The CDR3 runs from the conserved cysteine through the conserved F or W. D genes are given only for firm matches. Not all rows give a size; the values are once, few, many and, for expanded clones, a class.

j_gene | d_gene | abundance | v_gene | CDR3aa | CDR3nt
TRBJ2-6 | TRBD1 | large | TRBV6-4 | CASSDSTGAGANVLTF | TGTGCCAGCAGTGACTCGACAGGGGCTGGGGCCAACGTCCTGACTTTC
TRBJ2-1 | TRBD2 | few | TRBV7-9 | CASRLVRGGNNEQFF | TGTGCCAGCAGGCTCGTCCGCGGGGGAAACAATGAGCAGTTCTTC
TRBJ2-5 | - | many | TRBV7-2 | CASSSYRRQETQYF | TGTGCCAGCAGCTCCTACCGCCGCCAAGAGACCCAGTACTTC
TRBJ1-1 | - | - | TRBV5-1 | CASSPYQQNTEAFF | TGCGCCAGCAGCCCCTACCAACAGAACACTGAAGCTTTCTTT
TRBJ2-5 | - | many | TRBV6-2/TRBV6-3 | CASSRDRRVETQYF | TGTGCCAGCAGTCGGGACCGACGGGTGGAGACCCAGTACTTC
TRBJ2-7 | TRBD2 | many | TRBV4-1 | CASSQGRGVSYEQYF | TGCGCCAGCAGCCAAGGACGGGGGGTCTCCTACGAGCAGTACTTC
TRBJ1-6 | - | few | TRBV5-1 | CASSLGAANSPLHF | TGCGCCAGCAGCTTGGGGGCAGCTAATTCACCCCTCCACTTT
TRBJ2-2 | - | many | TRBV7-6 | CASSLGTTDTGELFF | TGTGCCAGCAGCTTAGGGACTACGGATACCGGGGAGCTGTTTTTT
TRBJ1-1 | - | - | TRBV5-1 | CASSLEGPEAFF | TGCGCCAGCAGCTTGGAAGGCCCTGAAGCTTTCTTT
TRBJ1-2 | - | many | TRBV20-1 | CSTDVVTGNYGYTF | TGCAGTACCGATGTGGTGACAGGCAACTATGGCTACACCTTC
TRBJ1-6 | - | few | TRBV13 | CASSEEGGAYNSPLHF | TGTGCCAGCAGCGAGGAGGGCGGCGCCTATAATTCACCCCTCCACTTT
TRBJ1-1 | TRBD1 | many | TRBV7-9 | CASSPGQGADTEAFF | TGTGCCAGCAGCCCGGGACAGGGGGCCGATACTGAAGCTTTCTTT
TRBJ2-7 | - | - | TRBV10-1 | CASSEGSKQYF | TGCGCCAGCAGTGAGGGGTCGAAGCAGTACTTC
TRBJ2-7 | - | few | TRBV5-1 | CASRRGSEYEQYF | TGCGCGAGCAGAAGGGGCTCGGAGTACGAGCAGTACTTC
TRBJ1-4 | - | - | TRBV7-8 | CASSLQTATNEKLFF | TGTGCCAGCAGCTTACAGACTGCAACTAATGAAAAACTGTTTTTT
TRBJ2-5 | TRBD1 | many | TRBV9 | CASSVTGTAQETQYF | TGTGCCAGCAGCGTTACCGGGACAGCCCAAGAGACCCAGTACTTC
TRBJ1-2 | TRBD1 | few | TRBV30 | CASLKRTGDYGYTF | TGTGCCTCCCTCAAGAGGACAGGGGACTATGGCTACACCTTC
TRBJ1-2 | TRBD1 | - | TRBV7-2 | CASSGWTGGGYTF | TGTGCCAGCAGCGGCTGGACAGGGGGCGGCTACACCTTC
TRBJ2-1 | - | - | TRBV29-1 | CSVEDYGGSSYNEQFF | TGCAGCGTTGAAGATTACGGGGGTAGCTCCTACAATGAGCAGTTCTTC
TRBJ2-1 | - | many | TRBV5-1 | CASSFDKGEQFF | TGCGCCAGCAGCTTCGACAAGGGTGAGCAGTTCTTC
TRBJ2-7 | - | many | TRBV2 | CASSRSRQAGWLEQYF | TGTGCCAGCAGTAGATCCCGCCAGGCCGGGTGGTTGGAGCAGTACTTC
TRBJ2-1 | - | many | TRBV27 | CASSSWPQGNEQFF | TGTGCCAGCAGTTCATGGCCGCAGGGCAATGAGCAGTTCTTC
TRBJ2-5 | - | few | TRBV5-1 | CASSLVRAISRVEETQYF | TGCGCCAGCAGCTTGGTAAGGGCGATAAGTCGTGTAGAAGAGACCCAGTACTTC
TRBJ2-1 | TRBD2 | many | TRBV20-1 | CSARDLNPSGGSSYNEQFF | TGCAGTGCTAGAGATCTAAACCCTAGCGGGGGTTCGTCCTACAATGAGCAGTTCTTC
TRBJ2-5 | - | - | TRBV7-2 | CASSLAPQETQYF | TGTGCCAGCAGCTTAGCGCCCCAAGAGACCCAGTACTTC
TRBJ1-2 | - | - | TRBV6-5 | CASSGNNRVFNYGYTF | TGTGCCAGCAGTGGCAACAACAGGGTTTTTAACTATGGCTACACCTTC
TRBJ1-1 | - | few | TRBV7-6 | CASSLDASGDTEAFF | TGTGCCAGCAGCTTAGACGCCTCGGGGGACACTGAAGCTTTCTTT
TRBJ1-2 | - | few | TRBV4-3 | CASSQGTALGGYTF | TGCGCCAGCAGCCAAGGGACAGCCCTGGGAGGCTACACCTTC
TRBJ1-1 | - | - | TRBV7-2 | CAAQRQSLNTEAFF | TGTGCCGCCCAAAGGCAGTCCCTGAACACTGAAGCTTTCTTT
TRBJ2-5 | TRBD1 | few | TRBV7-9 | CASLQGPLETQYF | TGTGCCAGCTTACAGGGGCCGCTAGAGACCCAGTACTTC
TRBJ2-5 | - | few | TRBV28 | CASSLGGGVQETQYF | TGTGCCAGCAGTTTGGGGGGCGGCGTCCAAGAGACCCAGTACTTC
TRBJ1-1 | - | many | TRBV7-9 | CASSSRGGRWTEAFF | TGTGCCAGCAGCTCTCGGGGGGGCCGGTGGACTGAAGCTTTCTTT
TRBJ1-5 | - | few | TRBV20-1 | CSASGGGGPQHF | TGCAGTGCCAGCGGAGGTGGAGGGCCCCAGCATTTT
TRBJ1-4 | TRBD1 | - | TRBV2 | CASSRRGPSNEKLFF | TGTGCCAGCAGTCGAAGGGGGCCGTCTAATGAAAAACTGTTTTTT
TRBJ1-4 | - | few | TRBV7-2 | CASSLRQRATNEKLFF | TGTGCCAGCAGCTTACGCCAGAGGGCAACTAATGAAAAACTGTTTTTT
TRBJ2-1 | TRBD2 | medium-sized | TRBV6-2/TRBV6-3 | CASSYEVAGANEQFF | TGTGCCAGCAGTTACGAGGTAGCGGGGGCAAATGAGCAGTTCTTC
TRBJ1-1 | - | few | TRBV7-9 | CASSLAQANTEAFF | TGTGCCAGCAGCTTAGCTCAGGCGAACACTGAAGCTTTCTTT
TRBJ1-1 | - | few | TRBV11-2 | CASSPLAGAEAFF | TGTGCCAGCAGCCCGCTGGCTGGGGCTGAAGCTTTCTTT
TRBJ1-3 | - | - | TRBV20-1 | CSASPLIVSGNTIYF | TGCAGTGCTAGCCCCCTGATTGTTTCTGGAAACACCATATATTTT
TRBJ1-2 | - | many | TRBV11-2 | CASSQRGAHGYTF | TGTGCCAGCAGCCAGAGGGGGGCGCATGGCTACACCTTC
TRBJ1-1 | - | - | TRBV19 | CASMRGWNTEAFF | TGTGCCAGTATGAGAGGCTGGAACACTGAAGCTTTCTTT
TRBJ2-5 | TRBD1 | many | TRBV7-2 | CASTLAGTGEETQYF | TGTGCCAGCACCCTAGCCGGGACAGGGGAAGAGACCCAGTACTTC
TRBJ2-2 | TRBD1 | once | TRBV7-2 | CASSFTSRRQGRISTNTGELFF | TGTGCCAGCAGCTTTACCTCTCGTCGACAGGGCCGAATATCAACGAACACCGGGGAGCTGTTTTTT
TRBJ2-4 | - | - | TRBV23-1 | CASSQGENIQYF | TGCGCCAGCAGTCAAGGGGAAAACATTCAGTACTTC
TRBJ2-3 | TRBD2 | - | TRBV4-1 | CASSDLAGYSDTQYF | TGCGCCAGCAGCGACCTAGCGGGATACTCAGATACGCAGTATTTT
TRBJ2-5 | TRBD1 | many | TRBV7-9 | CASSLTKGQLQETQYF | TGTGCCAGCAGCTTAACGAAGGGACAGCTACAAGAGACCCAGTACTTC
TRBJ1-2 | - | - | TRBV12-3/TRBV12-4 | CASSLMAQGGGDGYTF | TGTGCCAGCAGTTTAATGGCCCAGGGTGGCGGAGATGGCTACACCTTC
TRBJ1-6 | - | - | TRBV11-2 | CASSFIGSPLHF | TGTGCCAGCAGCTTTATCGGTTCGCCCCTCCACTTT
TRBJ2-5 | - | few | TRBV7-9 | CASSLHNFQETQYF | TGTGCCAGCAGCTTACATAATTTCCAAGAGACCCAGTACTTC
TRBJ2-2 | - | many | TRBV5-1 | CASSFGTNTGELFF | TGCGCCAGCAGCTTCGGGACGAACACCGGGGAGCTGTTTTTT
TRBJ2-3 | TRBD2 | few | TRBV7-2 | CASRKGRGVDTQYF | TGTGCCAGCAGAAAGGGGCGGGGGGTAGATACGCAGTATTTT
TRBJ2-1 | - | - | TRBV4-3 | CASSRAPSNNEQFF | TGCGCCAGCAGCCGAGCCCCCTCGAACAATGAGCAGTTCTTC